Following are 20 T cell receptor beta chains from one sample sequenced in a study of shared clonotypes between healthy human individuals. Using immunoSEQ multiplex PCR, the repertoire was profiled, and TCRdb retains in-frame clones only, with some absent. The sample comprises over a million clones, 98% of which are singletons, and approximately 0.38% rests with the top ten. Sequenced: naive CD4+ T cells sorted from blood. The subset: CD45RA+ positively selected. Receptors originate from a man aged 25-45 years in good health.

Details on this clone: At the DNA level, this CDR3 is encoded by other sequences in the same sample as well. This chain links TRBV7-2 with TRBJ2-5; D gene ambiguous. The germline V gene encodes CDR1 SGHTA and CDR2 FQGNSA. Trimming removed 1 base from V and 0 bases from J, with 6 bases in between. This CDR3 spans 14 amino acids. The CDR3 loop reads CASSLDLYQETQYF. The DNA of the CDR3 is TGTGCCAGCAGCTTAGATCTGTACCAAGAGACCCAGTACTTC.

The chain uses TRBV7-8 and TRBJ2-5, with D unresolved. The CDR3 runs to 14 residues. CDR1 is SGHVS, CDR2 FQNEAQ, per germline. With 2 bases removed from V and 1 base from J, the gap between germline ends came to 8 bases. Here the CDR3 reads CASSLTVPQETQYF. CDR3 nucleotides: TGTGCCAGCAGCTTAACGGTCCCCCAAGAGACCCAGTACTTC.

The rearrangement links TRBV5-4 to TRBJ1-2; D possibly corresponds to TRBD1 (6 bases). V was trimmed by 0 bases and J by 8 bases, leaving 11 bases between them. The CDR3 is 13 amino acids. Germline lookup yields CDR1 SGHNT and CDR2 YYREEE (reference sequence). CDR3 region: CASSLGRGLGYTF. In DNA form, the CDR3 reads TGTGCCAGCAGCTTGGGTAGGGGGTTAGGCTACACCTTC.

This sequence joins TRBV2 and TRBJ1-2; D is perhaps TRBD1 (5 bases). Trimming cost V 6 bases and J 7 bases, with 18 bases left between them. Per the germline V gene, CDR1 is SNHLY and CDR2 is FYNNEI. There are 14 residues in the CDR3. This chain's CDR3 is CASRQWGSTRGYTF. The DNA for the CDR3 is TGTGCCAGCAGGCAGTGGGGGTCCACCCGTGGCTACACCTTC.

The rearrangement uses TRBV10-3 and TRBJ2-3; TRBD2 aligns across 10 bases. Germline CDR1 ENHRY, CDR2 SYGVKD. The V gene end was trimmed by 9 bases and the J gene end by 4 bases; junction bases not matched to a gene: 7. CDR3 length equals 14 residues. CDR3 nucleotides: TGTGCCATGGGGACTAGCGTCAGCGCAGATACGCAGTATTTT. Amino acids: CAMGTSVSADTQYF.

The chain couples TRBV6-1 to TRBJ2-1; D is unclear. V lost 6 bases, J lost 3 bases, and 9 bases lay in between. The CDR3 is 13 amino acids. Germline V gives CDR1 MNHNS, CDR2 SASEGT. The CDR3 here is CASSNSYYNEQFF. For the CDR3, the DNA is TGTGCCAGCAGCAACAGCTACTACAATGAGCAGTTCTTC.

This chain connects TRBV7-3 to TRBJ1-3; the match to TRBD1 covers 7 bases. The V segment lost 5 bases and the J segment 5 bases; nucleotides outside the gene matches: 6. The germline gives CDR1 SGHTA, CDR2 FQGTGA. This CDR3 has 14 residues. The CDR3 spells CASSTGTDRNTIYF. The CDR3 DNA follows: TGTGCCAGCAGCACTGGGACAGACAGAAACACCATATATTTT.

The chain has TRBV11-2 and TRBJ2-5; D call uncertain. With 1 base removed from V and 5 bases from J, the gap between germline ends came to 5 bases. The CDR3 length is 12 residues. Germline lookup yields CDR1 SGHAT and CDR2 FQNNGV. CDR3 bases: TGTGCCAGCAGCTTAGGTGTGGAGACCCAGTACTTC. Translated, it gives CASSLGVETQYF.

The rearrangement links TRBV2 to TRBJ2-3; a possible D gene is TRBD2 (6 bases). Germline loops: CDR1 SNHLY, CDR2 FYNNEI. There are 14 residues in the CDR3. Trimming shortened V by 6 bases and J by 10 bases, and 20 bases separated the two germline ends. The CDR3 spells CASRGDLPGGSQYF. In nucleotides, the CDR3 is TGTGCCAGCAGGGGGGACTTGCCCGGCGGCTCGCAGTATTTT.

The chain links TRBV2 to TRBJ2-5, with TRBD1 identical over 9 bases. The germline gives CDR1 SNHLY, CDR2 FYNNEI. The CDR3 is made up of 16 amino acids. J was trimmed by 2 bases and V by 9 bases; bases with no gene match: 13. The CDR3 nucleotides are TGTGCCAGTCTTTCGGGGGGACAGGGAGGACAAGAGACCCAGTACTTC. This gives the protein CASLSGGQGGQETQYF.

The chain employs TRBV18 and TRBJ1-2; D not resolved. Germline CDR1 and CDR2: KGHSH and LQKENI. CDR3 size: 12 residues. V was trimmed by 1 base and J by 4 bases, leaving 4 bases between them. The CDR3 protein is CASSPQSYGYTF. The CDR3 nucleotides are TGTGCCAGCTCACCACAGTCCTATGGCTACACCTTC.

As regards this clone: A junction boundary mismatches the germline segment, possibly from a read error. The CDR3 spells CASSPLAGEGEQYF. In DNA, the CDR3 is TGTGCTAGCAGCCCCCTAGCGGGAGAGGGAGAGCAGTACTTC. The chain links TRBV7-7 to TRBJ2-7; TRBD2 matches 10 bases. Germline V gene data show CDR1 as SSHAT and CDR2 as FNYEAQ (reference sequence). The CDR3 loop spans 14 amino acids.

V is TRBV19 and J is TRBJ2-2; TRBD1 matches 7 bases. This CDR3 has 16 amino acids. The trim removed 5 bases at V and 3 bases at J, leaving 9 bases unmatched. CDR1 and CDR2 from the germline V gene are LNHDA and SQIVND (reference sequence). The CDR3 is CASSSSRDSYTGELFF. DNA for the CDR3: TGTGCCAGTAGTTCCTCCCGGGACAGCTACACCGGGGAGCTGTTTTTT.

The gene calls are TRBV9 and TRBJ2-5, with D possibly matching TRBD2 (5 bases). Germline V lookup: CDR1 SGDLS, CDR2 YYNGEE. The length of the CDR3 is 16 residues. Trimming removed 2 bases at V and 2 bases at J, with 16 bases between. DNA for the CDR3: TGTGCCAGCAGCGTCCACGGCGGACTCGATCAAGAGACCCAGTACTTC. Translating gives CASSVHGGLDQETQYF.

The chain recombines TRBV18 with TRBJ2-7; 8 nucleotides agree with TRBD1. After removal of 8 bases from V and 4 bases from J, the junction contained 1 base not matched to a gene. CDR1 and CDR2 (germline): KGHSH, LQKENI. The CDR3 has 11 amino acids. This CDR3 reads CASGQGYEQYF. CDR3 coding DNA: TGTGCCAGCGGACAGGGATACGAGCAGTACTTC.

V gene TRBV25-1 combines with J gene TRBJ1-3; D not certain. The CDR3 is made up of 17 amino acids. Deletions cut 1 base from V and 3 bases from J, with 16 bases between. Germline loops: CDR1 MGHDK, CDR2 SYGVNS. The CDR3 nucleotides are TGTGCCAGCAGTGAATCTATTTCGGGGATTGGTGGAAACACCATATATTTT. It is translated as CASSESISGIGGNTIYF.

CDR3 sequence (DNA): TGTGCCAGCAGCTCGCCGGGACAACAAAAAAACATTCAGTACTTC. It yields the protein CASSSPGQQKNIQYF. The V call is TRBV5-4, the J call TRBJ2-4; D is possibly TRBD1 (6 bases). Trimming shortened V by 3 bases and J by 4 bases, and 14 bases separated the two germline ends. CDR1 and CDR2 (germline): SGHNT, YYREEE (reference sequence). The CDR3 covers 15 residues.

The chain uses TRBV6-6 and TRBJ2-7; D is possibly TRBD1 (6 bases). The CDR3 length is 16 residues. With 2 bases removed from V and 3 bases from J, the gap between germline ends came to 17 bases. Germline V gives CDR1 MNHNY, CDR2 SVGAGI (reference sequence). CDR3: CASSYTGQKVRYEQYF. CDR3 coding DNA: TGTGCCAGCAGTTACACTGGACAGAAGGTCCGCTACGAGCAGTACTTC.

The chain joins TRBV14 to TRBJ2-7, with D perhaps TRBD1 (5 bases). Germline V lookup: CDR1 SGHDN, CDR2 FVKESK. V lost 3 bases to trimming and J lost 6 bases, with 21 bases between them. The CDR3 contains 16 residues. The CDR3 loop is CASSHPPAGSRVEQYF. CDR3 bases: TGTGCCAGCAGCCACCCCCCGGCAGGGTCAAGAGTCGAGCAGTACTTC.

The chain links TRBV29-1 to TRBJ2-7, with 7 bases identical to TRBD2. The CDR3 extends over 17 amino acids. J lost 0 bases, V lost 4 bases, and 15 bases had no gene match. Germline V gene data show CDR1 as SQVTM and CDR2 as ANQGSEA. In DNA, the CDR3 is TGCAGCGTTGTGGGCTGGCTAGCGGAAACTTACTCCTACGAGCAGTACTTC. Its translation is CSVVGWLAETYSYEQYF.